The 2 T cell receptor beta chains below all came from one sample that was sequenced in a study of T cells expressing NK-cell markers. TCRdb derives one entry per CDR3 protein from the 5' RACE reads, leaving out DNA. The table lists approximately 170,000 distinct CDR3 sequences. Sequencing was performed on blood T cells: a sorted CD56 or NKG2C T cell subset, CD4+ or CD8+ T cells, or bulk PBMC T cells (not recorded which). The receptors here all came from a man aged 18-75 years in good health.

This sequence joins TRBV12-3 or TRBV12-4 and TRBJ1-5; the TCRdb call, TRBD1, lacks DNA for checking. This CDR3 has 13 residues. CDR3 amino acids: CASNKGSNQPQHF.

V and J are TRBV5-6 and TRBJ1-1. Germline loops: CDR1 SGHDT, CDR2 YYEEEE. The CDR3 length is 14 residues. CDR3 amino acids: CASSLSGKNTEAFF.